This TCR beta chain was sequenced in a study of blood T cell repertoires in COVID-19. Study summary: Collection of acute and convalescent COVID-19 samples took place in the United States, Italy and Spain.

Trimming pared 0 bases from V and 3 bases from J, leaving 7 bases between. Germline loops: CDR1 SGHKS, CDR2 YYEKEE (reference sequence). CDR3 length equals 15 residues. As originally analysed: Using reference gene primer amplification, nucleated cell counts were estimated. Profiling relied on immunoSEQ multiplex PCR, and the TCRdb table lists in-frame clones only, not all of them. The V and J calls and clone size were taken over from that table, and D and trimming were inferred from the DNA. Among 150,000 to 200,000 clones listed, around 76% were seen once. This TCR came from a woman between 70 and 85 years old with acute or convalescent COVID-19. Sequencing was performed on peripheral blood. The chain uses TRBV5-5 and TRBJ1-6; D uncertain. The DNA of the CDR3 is TGTGCCAGCAGCTTGGTGGCAGACTATAATTCACCCCTCCACTTT. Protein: CASSLVADYNSPLHF.